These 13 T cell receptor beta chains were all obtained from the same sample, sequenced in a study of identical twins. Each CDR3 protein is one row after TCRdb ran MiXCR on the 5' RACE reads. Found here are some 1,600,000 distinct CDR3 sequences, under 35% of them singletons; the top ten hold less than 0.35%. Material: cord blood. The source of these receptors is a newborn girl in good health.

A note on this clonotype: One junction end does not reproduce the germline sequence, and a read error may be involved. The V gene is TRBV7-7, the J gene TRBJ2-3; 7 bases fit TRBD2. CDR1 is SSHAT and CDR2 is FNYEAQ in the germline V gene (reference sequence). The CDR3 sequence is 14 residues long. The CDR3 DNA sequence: TGTGCTAGCAGCTTAAATGTACTAGCGGATACGCAGTATTTT. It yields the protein CASSLNVLADTQYF.

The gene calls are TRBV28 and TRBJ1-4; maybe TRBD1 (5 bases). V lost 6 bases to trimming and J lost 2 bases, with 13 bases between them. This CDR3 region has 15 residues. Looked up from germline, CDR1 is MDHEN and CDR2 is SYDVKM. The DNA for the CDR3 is TGTGCCAGCAGCACACCCGGGGGTACTAATGAAAAACTGTTTTTT. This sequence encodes CASSTPGGTNEKLFF.

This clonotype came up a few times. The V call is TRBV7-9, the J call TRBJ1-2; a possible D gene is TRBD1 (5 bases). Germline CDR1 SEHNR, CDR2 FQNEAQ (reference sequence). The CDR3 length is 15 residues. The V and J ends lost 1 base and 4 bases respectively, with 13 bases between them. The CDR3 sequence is CASSLGRQLGYGYTF. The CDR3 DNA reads TGTGCCAGCAGCTTAGGGAGACAGTTGGGCTATGGCTACACCTTC.

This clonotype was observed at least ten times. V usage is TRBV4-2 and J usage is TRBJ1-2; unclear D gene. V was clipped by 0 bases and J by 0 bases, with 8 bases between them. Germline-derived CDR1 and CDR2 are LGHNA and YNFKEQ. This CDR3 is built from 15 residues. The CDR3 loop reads CASSQDWNTNYGYTF. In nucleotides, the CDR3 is TGTGCCAGCAGCCAAGATTGGAACACTAACTATGGCTACACCTTC.

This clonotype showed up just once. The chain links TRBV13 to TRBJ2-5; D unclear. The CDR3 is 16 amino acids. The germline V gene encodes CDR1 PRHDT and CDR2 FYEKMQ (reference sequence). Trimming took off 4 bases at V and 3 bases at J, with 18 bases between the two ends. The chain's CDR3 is CASSSVRSPYKETQYF. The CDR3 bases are TGTGCCAGCAGCTCCGTCCGGTCTCCCTATAAAGAGACCCAGTACTTC.

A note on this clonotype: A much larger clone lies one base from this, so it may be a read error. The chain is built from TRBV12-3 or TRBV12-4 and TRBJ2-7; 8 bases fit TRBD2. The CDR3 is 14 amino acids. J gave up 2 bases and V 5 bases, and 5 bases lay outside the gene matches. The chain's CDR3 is CASSVGTSTYEQYF. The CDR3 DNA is TGTGCCAGCAGTGTAGGGACTAGTACCTACGAGCAGTACTTC.

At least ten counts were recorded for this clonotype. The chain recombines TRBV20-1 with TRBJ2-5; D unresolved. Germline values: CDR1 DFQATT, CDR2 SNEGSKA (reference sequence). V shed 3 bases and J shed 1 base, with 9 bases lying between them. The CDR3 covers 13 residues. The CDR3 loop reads CSASSSPQETQYF. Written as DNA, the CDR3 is TGCAGTGCTAGCTCAAGCCCCCAAGAGACCCAGTACTTC.

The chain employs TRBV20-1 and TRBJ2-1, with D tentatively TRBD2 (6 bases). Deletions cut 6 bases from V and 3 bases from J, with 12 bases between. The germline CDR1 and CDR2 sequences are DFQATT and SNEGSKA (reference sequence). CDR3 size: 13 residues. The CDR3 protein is CSATGLIYNEQFF. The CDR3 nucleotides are TGCAGTGCGACGGGACTGATCTACAATGAGCAGTTCTTC.

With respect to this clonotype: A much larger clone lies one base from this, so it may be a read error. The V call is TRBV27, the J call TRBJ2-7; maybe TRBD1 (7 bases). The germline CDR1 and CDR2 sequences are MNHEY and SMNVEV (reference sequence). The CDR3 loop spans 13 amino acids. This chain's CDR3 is CAGRGAGIYEQYF. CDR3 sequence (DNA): TGTGCCGGCAGGGGGGCAGGGATCTACGAGCAGTACTTC.

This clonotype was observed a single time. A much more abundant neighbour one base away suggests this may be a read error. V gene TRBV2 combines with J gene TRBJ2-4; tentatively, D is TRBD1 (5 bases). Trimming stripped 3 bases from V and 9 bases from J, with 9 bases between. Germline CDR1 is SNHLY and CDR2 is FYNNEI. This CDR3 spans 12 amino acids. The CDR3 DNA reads TGTGCCAGCAGTGACAGGGAAAGCATTCAGTACTTC. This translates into CASSDRESIQYF.

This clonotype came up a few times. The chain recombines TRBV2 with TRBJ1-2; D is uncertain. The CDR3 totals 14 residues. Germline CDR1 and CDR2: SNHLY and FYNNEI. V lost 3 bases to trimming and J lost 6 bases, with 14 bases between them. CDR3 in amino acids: CASSDGQLGNGYTF. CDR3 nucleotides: TGTGCCAGCAGTGACGGTCAGTTGGGAAATGGCTACACCTTC. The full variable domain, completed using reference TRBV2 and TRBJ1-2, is EPEVTQTPSHQVTQMGQEVILRCVPISNHLYFYWYRQILGQKVEFLVSFYNNEISEKSEIFDDQFSVERPDGSNFTLKIRSTKLEDSAMYFCASSDGQLGNGYTFGSGTRLTVV.

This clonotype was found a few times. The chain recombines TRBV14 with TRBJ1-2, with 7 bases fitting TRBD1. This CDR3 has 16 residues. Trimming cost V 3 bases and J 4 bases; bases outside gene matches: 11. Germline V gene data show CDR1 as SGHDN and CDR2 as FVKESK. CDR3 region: CASSQSTGVSGYGYTF. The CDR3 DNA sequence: TGTGCCAGCAGCCAGTCAACAGGGGTATCGGGCTATGGCTACACCTTC.

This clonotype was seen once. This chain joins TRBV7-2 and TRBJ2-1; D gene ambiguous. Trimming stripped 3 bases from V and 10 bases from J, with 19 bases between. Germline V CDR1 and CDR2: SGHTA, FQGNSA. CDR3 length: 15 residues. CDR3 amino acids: CASSFSVSESYEQFF. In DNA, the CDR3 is TGTGCCAGCAGCTTTTCAGTGTCTGAATCCTACGAGCAGTTCTTC.